One sample yielded the 8 T cell receptor beta chains listed below, sequenced in a study of blood T cell repertoires in COVID-19. Assay: immunoSEQ multiplex PCR; the TCRdb copy retains only in-frame clones and omits some. The repertoire consists of around 190,000 clones, with about 90% occurring once and the leading ten covering under 25%. Sequenced sample: peripheral blood. The source of these receptors is a man between 65 and 85 years old with active or convalescent COVID-19.

CDR3 amino acids: CASSVWGRTDTQYF. CDR3 nucleotides: TGTGCCAGCAGCGTATGGGGCAGGACAGATACGCAGTATTTT. J is TRBJ2-3 and V is TRBV9, with D perhaps TRBD1 (5 bases). CDR3 length: 14 residues. Per the germline V gene, CDR1 is SGDLS and CDR2 is YYNGEE. Between the trimmed V and J ends, which lost 1 base and 3 bases, there was a span of 9 bases. The complete variable domain, with remaining parts taken from reference TRBV9 and TRBJ2-3, reads DSGVTQTPKHLITATGQRVTLRCSPRSGDLSVYWYQQSLDQGLQFLIQYYNGEERAKGNILERFSAQQFPDLHSELNLSSLELGDSALYFCASSVWGRTDTQYFGPGTRLTVL.

The chain uses TRBV5-4 and TRBJ2-3; 7 bases are a match to TRBD1. V dropped 4 bases and J dropped 2; count of bases not matched to a gene: 7. The CDR3 runs to 15 residues. CDR1 and CDR2 (germline): SGHNT, YYREEE (reference sequence). CDR3 nucleotide sequence: TGTGCCAGCAGCGGGACAGTCCGTGCCACAGATACGCAGTATTTT. Protein sequence: CASSGTVRATDTQYF.

V gene TRBV7-3 combines with J gene TRBJ1-1; 7 nucleotides agree with TRBD1. The CDR3 totals 14 residues. Germline CDR1 reads SGHTA; CDR2 reads FQGTGA. V was clipped by 6 bases and J by 8 bases; unmatched bases: 12. CDR3 nucleotides: TGTGCCAGCAGTAAAACAGGGGCCGCGACCGAAGCTTTCTTT. This gives the protein CASSKTGAATEAFF.

The chain recombines TRBV3-1 (or the pseudogene TRBV3-2) with TRBJ2-1, with D perhaps TRBD2 (5 bases). This CDR3 is 12 amino acids long. Trimming removed 1 base at V and 15 bases at J, with 13 bases between. Germline V gives CDR1 LGHDT, CDR2 YNNKEL (reference sequence). CDR3 residues: CASSQGLDSGFF. The CDR3 region has the DNA TGTGCCAGCAGCCAAGGATTGGACTCCGGGTTCTTC.

In DNA form, the CDR3 reads TGTGCCAGCAGTGAAGTCAGCTATGGCTACACCTTC. This encodes CASSEVSYGYTF. J is TRBJ1-2 and V is TRBV2, with no clear D. CDR1 is SNHLY, CDR2 FYNNEI, per germline. Trimming left V 1 base short and J 4 bases short, with 4 bases between. CDR3 length: 12 residues.

This chain connects TRBV19 to TRBJ2-7; D is unresolved. This CDR3 spans 13 amino acids. CDR1 and CDR2 from the germline V gene are LNHDA and SQIVND (reference sequence). V lost 2 bases and J lost 7, with 12 bases in between. The CDR3 loop reads CASSIYSGWEQYF. In nucleotides, the CDR3 is TGTGCCAGTAGTATATACTCCGGGTGGGAGCAGTACTTC. Looking up the rest from reference TRBV19 and TRBJ2-7 gives the full variable domain: DGGITQSPKYLFRKEGQNVTLSCEQNLNHDAMYWYRQDPGQGLRLIYYSQIVNDFQKGDIAEGYSVSREKKESFPLTVTSAQKNPTAFYLCASSIYSGWEQYFGPGTRLTVT.

The chain is built from TRBV7-2 and TRBJ1-4; 7 bases are shared with TRBD1. This CDR3 is built from 17 residues. The ends lost 1 base at V and 7 bases at J; junction bases unmatched: 12. The germline CDR1 and CDR2 sequences are SGHTA and FQGNSA. The CDR3 DNA follows: TGTGCCAGCAGCTTAGTGGGGCGGGCAGGGGGGACTGAAAAACTGTTTTTT. Translated: CASSLVGRAGGTEKLFF.

This clone was seen more than once but under ten times. This chain connects TRBV6-2 or TRBV6-3 to TRBJ2-2; perhaps TRBD1 as D (5 bases). CDR1 and CDR2 (germline): MNHEY, SVGEGT. This CDR3 is built from 14 residues. Trimming stripped 3 bases from V and 4 bases from J, with 9 bases between. The CDR3 protein is CASSYRQPTGELFF. DNA for the CDR3: TGTGCCAGCAGTTATAGACAGCCCACCGGGGAGCTGTTTTTT.